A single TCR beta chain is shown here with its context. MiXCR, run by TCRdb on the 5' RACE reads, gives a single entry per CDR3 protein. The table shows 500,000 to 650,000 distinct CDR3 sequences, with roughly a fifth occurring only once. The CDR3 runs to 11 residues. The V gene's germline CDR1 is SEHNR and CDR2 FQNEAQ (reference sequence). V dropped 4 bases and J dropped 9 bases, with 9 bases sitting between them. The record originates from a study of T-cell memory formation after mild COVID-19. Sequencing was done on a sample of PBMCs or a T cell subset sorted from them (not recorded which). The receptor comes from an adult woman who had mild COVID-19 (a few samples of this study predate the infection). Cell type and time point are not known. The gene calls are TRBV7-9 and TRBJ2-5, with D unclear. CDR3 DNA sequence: TGTGCCAGCAGCTACTCAGGCGCCCAGTACTTC. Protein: CASSYSGAQYF.